This TCR beta chain emerged from a study of blood T cell repertoires in COVID-19. From germline, CDR1 is SGDLS and CDR2 YYNGEE. The CDR3 runs 14 residues. Trimming stripped 1 base from V and 4 bases from J, with 10 bases between. TCRdb's table, derived via immunoSEQ multiplex PCR, lists solely in-frame clones and lacks some. The sample has approximately 100,000 clones, about 90% seen once. The V call is TRBV9, the J call TRBJ2-3; perhaps TRBD1 as D (6 bases). This TCR derives from a woman younger than 45 with acute or convalescent COVID-19. Sequencing was carried out using peripheral blood. This chain's CDR3 is CASSVPNRADTQYF. CDR3 nucleotide sequence: TGTGCCAGCAGCGTACCCAACAGGGCAGATACGCAGTATTTT.